Following are 15 T cell receptor beta chains from one sample sequenced in a study of T cells after yellow fever vaccination. MiXCR was run by TCRdb on the 5' RACE reads, yielding one entry per CDR3 protein. The sample comprises fewer than 100,000 distinct CDR3 sequences, over 8% of which are singletons, and 16% rests with the top ten. The sample consisted of CD8+ T cells not binding an NS4B(214-222) dextramer, sorted from PBMCs, taken less than 16 days after the first yellow fever vaccination. These receptors originate from a man younger than 35 who received the YFV17D yellow fever vaccine.

This clonotype was seen many times. The chain is built from TRBV12-3 or TRBV12-4 and TRBJ2-1; a weak D match, TRBD2 (7 bases). This CDR3 contains 16 residues. The ends were cut back, 7 bases at V and 0 bases at J, with 16 bases in the middle. The CDR3 nucleotides are TGTGCCAGCAACGGCGGGGGCTACATCTCCTACAATGAGCAGTTCTTC. This gives the protein CASNGGGYISYNEQFF.

This clonotype turned up a few times. The chain has TRBV11-2 and TRBJ2-1; D is possibly TRBD2 (5 bases). CDR3 size: 14 residues. The V gene lost 3 bases and the J gene lost 8 bases, with 14 bases spanning the gap. Germline assignment: CDR1 SGHAT and CDR2 FQNNGV. The CDR3 sequence is CASSLPSGFYEQFF. DNA for the CDR3: TGTGCCAGCAGCTTGCCTTCGGGGTTTTATGAGCAGTTCTTC. The whole variable domain, remainder taken from reference TRBV11-2 and TRBJ2-1, is EAGVAQSPRYKIIEKRQSVAFWCNPISGHATLYWYQQILGQGPKLLIQFQNNGVVDDSQLPKDRFSAERLKGVDSTLKIQPAKLEDSAVYLCASSLPSGFYEQFFGPGTRLTVL.

The CDR3: CASSYPGASGGAVDEQFF. Here the CDR3 DNA reads TGTGCCAGCAGTTACCCGGGTGCTAGCGGGGGGGCCGTCGATGAGCAGTTCTTC. The chain recombines TRBV6-2 or TRBV6-3 with TRBJ2-1; TRBD2 matches at 12 bases. CDR3 length: 18 amino acids. Unmatched junction bases numbered 13, after V lost 2 bases and J lost 8 bases. Germline V lookup: CDR1 MNHEY, CDR2 SVGEGT.

V is TRBV27 and J is TRBJ2-3; 9 nucleotides align to TRBD2. This CDR3 is 18 amino acids long. V lost 0 bases to trimming and J lost 3 bases; unmatched junction nucleotides: 10. Germline V CDR1 and CDR2: MNHEY, SMNVEV (reference sequence). CDR3 loop: CASSLSLAGTHNTDTQYF. The DNA of the CDR3 is TGTGCCAGCAGTTTATCGCTAGCGGGGACTCACAATACAGATACGCAGTATTTT.

CDR3 DNA: TGTGCCAGCAGTTACGGGACATGGACTGAGGAGCAGTACTTC. This translates into CASSYGTWTEEQYF. The chain uses TRBV27 and TRBJ2-7; possibly TRBD1 for D (6 bases). Germline V lookup: CDR1 MNHEY, CDR2 SMNVEV (reference sequence). The CDR3 is made up of 14 amino acids. The V end was cut by 4 bases, the J end by 7 bases, with 17 bases between.

In this sample, this clonotype turned up a few times. The CDR3: CSAALGGEKLFF. Written as DNA, the CDR3 is TGCAGTGCCGCCCTAGGAGGTGAAAAACTGTTTTTT. The chain employs TRBV20-1 and TRBJ1-4; D ambiguous. V was pared by 6 bases and J by 7 bases, with 12 bases between. The V gene's germline CDR1 is DFQATT and CDR2 SNEGSKA (reference sequence). This CDR3 has 12 residues.

This chain connects TRBV10-3 to TRBJ2-1, with 9 bases lining up with TRBD2. Looked up from germline, CDR1 is ENHRY and CDR2 is SYGVKD. V lost 1 base to trimming and J lost 3 bases; unmatched junction nucleotides: 16. The CDR3 spans 20 residues. The DNA of the CDR3 is TGTGCCATCAGTGAGTTGAGCGGGGGGACCTCCGGACGCATCTACAATGAGCAGTTCTTC. Protein product: CAISELSGGTSGRIYNEQFF.

This clonotype has a handful of counts. V gene TRBV2 combines with J gene TRBJ2-3, with D perhaps being TRBD1 or TRBD2 (5 bases each). The V end lost 10 bases, the J end lost 0 bases, and 20 bases lay between the germline ends. The V gene's germline CDR1 is SNHLY and CDR2 FYNNEI. The length of the CDR3 is 16 residues. CDR3 sequence: CATYPGTGFSTDTQYF. The CDR3 nucleotides are TGTGCCACCTACCCGGGGACCGGATTTAGCACAGATACGCAGTATTTT.

This chain connects TRBV27 to TRBJ2-1; D not resolved. CDR3 size: 15 residues. Germline CDR1 reads MNHEY; CDR2 reads SMNVEV (reference sequence). Trimming removed 5 bases from V and 4 bases from J, with 15 bases in between. Written as DNA, the CDR3 is TGTGCCAGCAGTCCCCCCCCCGACTGGTACAATGAGCAGTTCTTC. Protein sequence: CASSPPPDWYNEQFF.

This clonotype appeared a few times. The chain is built from TRBV4-1 and TRBJ2-7; unclear D gene. This CDR3 spans 13 amino acids. The germline CDR1 and CDR2 sequences are MGHRA and YSYEKL. Trimming stripped 0 bases from V and 4 bases from J, with 7 bases between. DNA of the CDR3: TGCGCCAGCAGCCAAGATTCGGGTTACGAGCAGTACGTC. This codes for CASSQDSGYEQYV.

The sample holds many counts of this clonotype. CDR3 DNA: TGTGCCAGCAGATCTCCGCGGACAGGGTTTGATCAGCCCCAGCATTTT. Protein sequence: CASRSPRTGFDQPQHF. The chain is built from TRBV12-3 or TRBV12-4 and TRBJ1-5; 8 bases map to TRBD1. The CDR3 is 16 residues long. V was pared by 6 bases and J by 5 bases, with 12 bases of the junction left unmatched.

The V call is TRBV14, the J call TRBJ1-1; D is undetermined. The germline CDR1 and CDR2 sequences are SGHDN and FVKESK. V lost 3 bases and J 7 bases, leaving 18 bases between the germline ends. The CDR3 has 15 amino acids. The CDR3 loop reads CASSHSGRGFGEAFF. For the CDR3, the DNA is TGTGCCAGCAGCCACTCGGGCCGAGGGTTTGGTGAAGCTTTCTTT.

This clonotype was seen a few times. This chain connects TRBV6-2 or TRBV6-3 to TRBJ2-2, with a possible D match to TRBD1 (7 bases). The V gene lost 5 bases and the J gene lost 8 bases, with 18 bases spanning the gap. The CDR3 loop spans 15 amino acids. Germline assignment: CDR1 MNHEY and CDR2 SVGEGT. CDR3 nucleotides: TGTGCCAGCAGTCGGAGGGGGCCTGAAACAGGGGAGCTGTTTTTT. This sequence encodes CASSRRGPETGELFF.

This clonotype was seen a few times. The chain uses TRBV27 and TRBJ1-6; D is perhaps TRBD1 (6 bases). CDR1 MNHEY and CDR2 SMNVEV come from the germline V gene (reference sequence). The CDR3 length is 15 residues. Trimming cost V 0 bases and J 7 bases, with 10 bases left between them. The CDR3 sequence: CASSLSTGLNSPLHF. The CDR3 DNA is TGTGCCAGCAGTTTATCCACAGGGTTAAATTCACCCCTCCACTTT.

In this sample, this clonotype turned up a few times. V gene TRBV4-2 combines with J gene TRBJ2-4; the D gene is possibly TRBD2 (6 bases). V was cut by 8 bases and J by 0 bases, with 26 bases left in between. The CDR3 covers 19 residues. CDR1 is LGHNA, CDR2 YNFKEQ, per germline. CDR3 sequence: CASGPAGGTDGLAKNIQYF. The CDR3 DNA follows: TGTGCCAGCGGGCCGGCCGGGGGAACGGACGGTCTAGCCAAAAACATTCAGTACTTC.